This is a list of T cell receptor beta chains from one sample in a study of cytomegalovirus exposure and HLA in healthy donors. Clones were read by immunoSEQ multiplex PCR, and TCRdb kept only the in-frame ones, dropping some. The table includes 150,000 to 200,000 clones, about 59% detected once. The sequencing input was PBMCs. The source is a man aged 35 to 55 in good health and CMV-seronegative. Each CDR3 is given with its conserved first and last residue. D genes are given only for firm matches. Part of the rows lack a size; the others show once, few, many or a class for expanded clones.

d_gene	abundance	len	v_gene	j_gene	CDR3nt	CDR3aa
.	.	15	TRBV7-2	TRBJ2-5	TGTGCCAGCAGCACCTCTAGCGTTTCGTTAGAGACCCAGTACTTC	CASSTSSVSLETQYF
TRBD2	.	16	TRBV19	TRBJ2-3	TGTGCCAGTAGTATTGTGGAGGCTAGCGGGTTGTATACGCAGTATTTT	CASSIVEASGLYTQYF
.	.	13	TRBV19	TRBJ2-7	TGTGCCAGTAGTCCCACCCAACGGGACGAGCAGTACTTC	CASSPTQRDEQYF
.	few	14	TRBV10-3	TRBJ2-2	TGTGCCATCAAGGCGGCGACCGACACCGGGGAGCTGTTTTTT	CAIKAATDTGELFF
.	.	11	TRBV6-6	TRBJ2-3	TGTGCCTGTAGTAACACAGATACGCAGTATTTT	CACSNTDTQYF
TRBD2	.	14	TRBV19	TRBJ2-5	TGTGCCAGTAGTCGAGCGGGAGTTGGGGAGACCCAGTACTTC	CASSRAGVGETQYF
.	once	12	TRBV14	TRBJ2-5	TGTGCCAGCAGCCAAAGGGGGGAGACCCAGTACTTC	CASSQRGETQYF
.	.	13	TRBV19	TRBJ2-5	TGTGCCAGTAGTGGAGGCAGCCAAGAGACCCAGTACTTC	CASSGGSQETQYF
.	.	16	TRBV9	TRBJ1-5	TGTGCCAGCAGCTCCGGGGCAGGGGCTAGCAATCAGCCCCAGCATTTT	CASSSGAGASNQPQHF
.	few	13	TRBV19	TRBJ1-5	TGTGCCAGTAGTGGAGGGAGGGATCAGCCCCAGCATTTT	CASSGGRDQPQHF
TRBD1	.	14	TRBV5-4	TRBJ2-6	TGTGCCAGCAGCCGACAGGGTGGGGCCAACGTCCTGACTTTC	CASSRQGGANVLTF
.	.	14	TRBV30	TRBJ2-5	TGTGCCTGGAGTGTCGCGGAGTACCAAGAGACCCAGTACTTC	CAWSVAEYQETQYF
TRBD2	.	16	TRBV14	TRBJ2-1	TGTGCCAGCAGCCAAGCTATTGCGGGGGGGATGCGTGAGCAGTTCTTC	CASSQAIAGGMREQFF
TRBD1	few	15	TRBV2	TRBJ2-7	TGTGCCAGCAGCCCCCGGGACAGGGGGCCCTACGAGCAGTACTTC	CASSPRDRGPYEQYF
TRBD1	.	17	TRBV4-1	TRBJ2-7	TGCGCCAGCAGCCAAGTGGGTACCGGGACAGGGGCCCACGAGCAGTACTTC	CASSQVGTGTGAHEQYF
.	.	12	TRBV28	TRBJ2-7	TGTGCCAGCAATGGAGCCCCCTACGAGCAGTACTTC	CASNGAPYEQYF
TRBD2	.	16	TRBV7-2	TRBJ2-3	TGTGCCAGCAGCCGTACCTCCGGGACTAGGTGGGATACGCAGTATTTT	CASSRTSGTRWDTQYF
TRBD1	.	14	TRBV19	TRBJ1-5	TGTGCCAGTAGAACATCAGGGGGCCCTCAGCCCCAGCATTTT	CASRTSGGPQPQHF
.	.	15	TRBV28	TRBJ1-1	TGTGCCAGCAGCCAACACGAGGCCGGGGGCACTGAAGCTTTCTTT	CASSQHEAGGTEAFF
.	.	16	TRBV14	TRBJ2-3	TGTGCCAGCAGCCAAGATAGGGGGGGCTACACAGATACGCAGTATTTT	CASSQDRGGYTDTQYF
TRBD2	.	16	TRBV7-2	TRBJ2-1	TGTGCCAGCAGCTTAGCTCGGCTAGCGGGGGGTACTGAGCAGTTCTTC	CASSLARLAGGTEQFF
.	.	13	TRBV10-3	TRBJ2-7	TGTGCCATTAAAGCGGGTAGCTCCTACGAGCAGTACTTC	CAIKAGSSYEQYF
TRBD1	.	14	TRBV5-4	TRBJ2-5	TGTGCCAGCAGCTTCGGGACAGGGAAAGAGACCCAGTACTTC	CASSFGTGKETQYF
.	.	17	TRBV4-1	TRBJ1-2	TGCGCCAGCAGCCAAGCCCCCGGACAGTTCGCTGACTATGGCTACACCTTC	CASSQAPGQFADYGYTF
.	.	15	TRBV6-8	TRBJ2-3	TGTGCCAGCAGTACACCCTACAGGGCCACAGATACGCAGTATTTT	CASSTPYRATDTQYF
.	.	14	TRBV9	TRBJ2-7	TGTGCCAGCAGCGCCACGACGGAGACCTACGAGCAGTACTTC	CASSATTETYEQYF
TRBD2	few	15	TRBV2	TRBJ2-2	TGTGCCAGCACCCCGGGAGGGCCGTACACCGGGGAGCTGTTTTTT	CASTPGGPYTGELFF
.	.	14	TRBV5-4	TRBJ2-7	TGTGCCAGCAGTCCAGGACAGAGCTCCTACGAGCAGTACTTC	CASSPGQSSYEQYF
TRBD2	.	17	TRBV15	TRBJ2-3	TGTGCCACCAGCAGCAGACTAGCGGGAGGGCCAGCAGATACGCAGTATTTT	CATSSRLAGGPADTQYF
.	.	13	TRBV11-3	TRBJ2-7	TGTGCCAGCAGCTTGGGCAGGGTGACCGAGCAGTACTTC	CASSLGRVTEQYF
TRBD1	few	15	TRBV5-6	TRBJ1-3	TGTGCCAGCAGCCTCCTCGGGACAGGGGGCAACACCATATATTTT	CASSLLGTGGNTIYF
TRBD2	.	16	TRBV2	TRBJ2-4	TGTGCCAGCAGTGACGGGGGGGCGCGTGGCAAAAACATTCAGTACTTC	CASSDGGARGKNIQYF
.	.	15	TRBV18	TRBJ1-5	TGTGCCAGCTCATCGGACAGTTCAGCGAATCAGCCCCAGCATTTT	CASSSDSSANQPQHF
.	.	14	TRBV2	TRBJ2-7	TGTGCCAGCAATGAGCGGGTCAACTCCTACGAGCAGTACTTC	CASNERVNSYEQYF
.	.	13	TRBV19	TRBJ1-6	TGTGCCAGTAGTATAGAGGAGGGTACCCCCCTCCACTTT	CASSIEEGTPLHF
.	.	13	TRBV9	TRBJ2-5	TGTGCCAGCAGCGCAGGCCACCAAGAGACCCAGTACTTC	CASSAGHQETQYF
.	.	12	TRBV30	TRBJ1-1	TGTGCTTGCGGGGGGGGTCGGACTGAAGCTTTCTTT	CACGGGRTEAFF
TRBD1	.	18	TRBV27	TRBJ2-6	TGTGCCAGCAGTTTGGGGACAGGGGCCATCGGTGGGGCCAACGTCCTGACTTTC	CASSLGTGAIGGANVLTF
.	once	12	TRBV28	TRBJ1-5	TGTGCCAGCAGCAATAGCAATCAGCCCCAGCATTTT	CASSNSNQPQHF
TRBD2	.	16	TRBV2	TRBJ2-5	TGTGCCAGCCATGCGGGGCTAGCGGGGGAGGGAGAGACCCAGTACTTC	CASHAGLAGEGETQYF
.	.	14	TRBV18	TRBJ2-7	TGTGCCAGCTCACCAACGGGACACCTATACGAGCAGTACTTC	CASSPTGHLYEQYF